A selection of T cell receptor beta chains follows, all from one sample in a study of blood T cell repertoires in COVID-19. The method was immunoSEQ multiplex PCR; TCRdb's version includes in-frame clones alone and lacks a portion of them. The repertoire includes 200,000 to 300,000 clones, roughly 85% of them detected once, and approximately 9.6% sits in the top ten. The sequenced material came from PBMCs or T cells enriched from blood (not recorded which). The receptors were sampled from a woman aged 45-65 years with acute COVID-19. CDR3s include the opening cysteine and the closing phenylalanine or tryptophan. The D gene is left open where the match is weak. Size values are once, few and many counts, or a class for expanded clones, and some rows have none.

v_gene	abundance	d_gene	j_gene	CDR3aa	CDR3nt
TRBV5-3	-	TRBD1	TRBJ1-5	CARSIRQGTAWGNQPQHF	TGTGCCAGAAGCATCCGACAGGGGACGGCCTGGGGCAATCAGCCCCAGCATTTT
TRBV12-5	-	TRBD1	TRBJ1-6	CASAWDSGSPLHF	TGTGCTAGTGCCTGGGACAGTGGTTCACCCCTCCACTTT
TRBV27	-	-	TRBJ2-2	CASIPSGGRTGELFF	TGTGCCAGCATCCCGTCGGGGGGCAGGACCGGGGAGCTGTTTTTT
TRBV19	-	-	TRBJ1-5	CASSPNPGLTSNSNQPQHF	TGTGCCAGTAGTCCGAATCCGGGACTCACATCCAATAGCAATCAGCCCCAGCATTTT
TRBV18	-	-	TRBJ1-2	CASSHAGGDDGYTF	TGTGCCAGCTCTCACGCCGGGGGAGATGATGGCTACACCTTC
TRBV9	few	TRBD1	TRBJ2-5	CASSVGVSYRGQETQYF	TGTGCCAGCAGCGTAGGGGTATCGTACAGGGGACAGGAGACCCAGTACTTC
TRBV25-1	-	-	TRBJ1-5	CASSEAGSHQPQHF	TGTGCCAGCAGTGAAGCGGGGAGCCATCAGCCCCAGCATTTT
TRBV10-3	-	TRBD1	TRBJ2-1	CAISNRDRGLDEQFF	TGTGCCATCAGTAACCGGGACAGGGGGCTCGATGAGCAGTTCTTC
TRBV5-8	-	-	TRBJ1-4	CASSLEGGATEKLFF	TGTGCCAGCAGCTTGGAGGGGGGGGCGACTGAAAAACTGTTTTTT
TRBV30	-	-	TRBJ1-4	CAWSPPGGEKLFF	TGTGCCTGGAGCCCCCCGGGGGGGGAAAAACTGTTTTTT
TRBV15	few	-	TRBJ1-1	CATSRDAVGEAFF	TGTGCCACCAGCAGAGATGCGGTGGGTGAAGCTTTCTTT
TRBV9	-	TRBD2	TRBJ2-7	CASSGQAGGVSYEQYF	TGTGCCAGCAGCGGGCAAGCGGGGGGCGTCTCCTACGAGCAGTACTTC
TRBV30	-	-	TRBJ1-3	CACGGNTIYF	TGTGCCTGCGGGGGAAACACCATATATTTT
TRBV5-4	-	-	TRBJ2-7	CASSLGPGLGGPEQYF	TGTGCCAGCAGCTTGGGGCCGGGACTAGGGGGCCCCGAGCAGTACTTC
TRBV11-2	-	-	TRBJ1-2	CASSPQGNYGYTF	TGTGCCAGCAGCCCCCAGGGTAACTATGGCTACACCTTC
TRBV6-4	-	TRBD2	TRBJ2-3	CASSDSSGGTDTQYF	TGTGCCAGCAGTGACTCTAGCGGGGGCACAGATACGCAGTATTTT
TRBV18	-	TRBD1	TRBJ1-1	CASSPGQGRWTEAFF	TGTGCCAGCTCCCCCGGACAGGGGAGGTGGACTGAAGCTTTCTTT
TRBV7-6	-	-	TRBJ2-5	CASSLVAGTQYF	TGTGCCAGCAGCTTAGTAGCTGGGACCCAGTACTTC
TRBV2	-	-	TRBJ2-7	CASSENGHSYEQYF	TGTGCCAGCAGTGAAAACGGACACTCCTACGAGCAGTACTTC
TRBV5-1	-	TRBD2	TRBJ2-3	CASSLGLAGSHTQYF	TGCGCCAGCAGCCTCGGACTAGCGGGGTCGCATACGCAGTATTTT
TRBV6-2/TRBV6-3	-	-	TRBJ1-5	CASSYSSPDGNQPQHF	TGTGCCAGCAGTTACTCTAGCCCAGATGGCAATCAGCCCCAGCATTTT
TRBV5-1	few	TRBD1	TRBJ1-1	CASSPPTGGARSFF	TGCGCCAGCAGCCCCCCGACAGGGGGCGCGAGGTCTTTCTTT
TRBV14	once	-	TRBJ1-1	CASSHDLGTEAFF	TGTGCCAGCAGCCATGACTTAGGCACTGAAGCTTTCTTT
TRBV28	few	TRBD1	TRBJ1-6	CASTRQGSGSPLHF	TGTGCCAGCACCCGACAGGGATCAGGGTCACCCCTCCACTTT
TRBV30	few	TRBD1	TRBJ1-1	CAWSRGLKTEAFF	TGTGCCTGGTCCAGGGGGTTAAAGACTGAAGCTTTCTTT
TRBV18	once	-	TRBJ1-3	CASSPSERSGNTIYF	TGTGCCAGCTCACCCTCAGAACGCTCTGGAAACACCATATATTTT
TRBV24-1	-	TRBD2	TRBJ2-3	CATSDSGLDQGTDTQYF	TGTGCCACCAGTGATTCTGGACTAGACCAAGGCACAGATACGCAGTATTTT
TRBV5-4	-	-	TRBJ1-2	CASSLEAGTYGYTF	TGTGCCAGCAGCTTGGAGGCCGGGACTTATGGCTACACCTTC
TRBV3-1/TRBV3-2	few	TRBD1	TRBJ1-2	CASSPQGQYYGYTF	TGTGCCAGCAGCCCCCAGGGACAGTACTATGGCTACACCTTC
TRBV19	once	-	TRBJ1-3	CASSIDRGITGNTIYF	TGTGCCAGTAGTATAGATCGGGGGATAACTGGAAACACCATATATTTT
TRBV11-2	-	TRBD1	TRBJ1-2	CASSQPDRGRIYGYTF	TGTGCCAGCAGCCAGCCCGACAGGGGGCGGATCTATGGCTACACCTTC
TRBV3-1/TRBV3-2	-	-	TRBJ2-1	CASSQDGGGRGNEQFF	TGTGCCAGCAGCCAAGATGGGGGGGGGCGAGGGAATGAGCAGTTCTTC
TRBV19	-	TRBD1	TRBJ1-5	CASYGGQGHQPQHF	TGTGCCAGTTATGGGGGACAGGGTCATCAGCCCCAGCATTTT
TRBV5-1	-	-	TRBJ1-2	CASSGGHPANYGYTF	TGCGCCAGCAGCGGGGGACACCCAGCTAACTATGGCTACACCTTC
TRBV3-1/TRBV3-2	-	-	TRBJ2-7	CASSQGAPATVFYEQYF	TGTGCCAGCAGCCAAGGGGCTCCGGCGACCGTCTTTTACGAGCAGTACTTC
TRBV9	-	TRBD1	TRBJ1-2	CASSVSTGGDYGYTF	TGTGCCAGCAGCGTCTCAACAGGGGGCGACTATGGCTACACCTTC
TRBV5-1	once	TRBD1	TRBJ1-5	CASSLDRGSNQPQHF	TGCGCCAGCAGCTTGGACAGGGGAAGCAATCAGCCCCAGCATTTT
TRBV11-3	few	TRBD2	TRBJ2-3	CASSLDSGELFTQYF	TGTGCCAGCAGCCTCGATAGCGGGGAGCTCTTTACGCAGTATTTT
TRBV9	few	-	TRBJ1-2	CASNFDGDNYGYTF	TGTGCCAGCAACTTTGACGGGGATAACTATGGCTACACCTTC